The clone carrying this T cell receptor (beta chain) was observed at least ten times. The antigen is not known. This record comes from a study of regulatory T cells in long-lasting Graves disease. Study results and limitations: TCR diversity in persistent Graves' patients was below that of newly diagnosed ones. With 2,500 to 3,500 shared public clonotypes, persistent patients exceeded new patients, who shared about a thousand.

Time point indicated: newly diagnosed GD, antithyroid drugs for less than 3 months. The authors made the TCR library using RNA they extracted from PBMCs. Construction of the TCR beta libraries employed iRepertoire HTBI primers in conjunction with Arm-PCR of CDR3 regions. TCRdb fed the multiplex PCR reads into MiXCR, producing one record per CDR3 protein. In the table there are some 500,000 distinct CDR3 sequences, about 15% of which are singletons. The sample also formed part of further work on T cells in Graves' hyperthyroidism and ophthalmopathy. Per that study: Ophthalmopathy was told apart from stable hyperthyroidism by a 13 V-J model. Ophthalmopathy prediction by the model preceded onset by a median approximately six months.

Sequences were derived from peripheral blood mononuclear cells (PBMCs), sampled at new diagnosis, from a patient treated with antithyroid drugs. The receptor was isolated from a middle-aged woman with Graves disease.

In DNA, the CDR3 is TGTGCCAGCAGTGATGGGCAGGGGGACCCCTACGAGCAGTACTTC. The encoded protein is CASSDGQGDPYEQYF. The rearrangement joins TRBV6-1 to TRBJ2-7; TRBD1 matches 7 bases. Germline lookup yields CDR1 MNHNS and CDR2 SASEGT. Trimming at V came to 3 bases and at J to 2 bases, leaving 7 bases not matched to a gene. The CDR3 sequence is 15 residues long.